A single sample is the source of the 23 T cell receptor beta chains below, sequenced in a study of blood T cell repertoires in COVID-19. The method was immunoSEQ multiplex PCR; TCRdb's version includes in-frame clones alone and lacks a portion of them. This sample has about 260,000 clones; 75% to 90% occur once, and the top ten carry approximately 1.6%. The specimen was peripheral blood. Every receptor here comes from a woman aged 40-49 years who had recovered from COVID-19.

The chain uses TRBV6-5 and TRBJ2-7, with TRBD1 as a possible D gene (6 bases). V gave up 10 bases and J gave up 7 bases, with 11 bases separating them. CDR1 and CDR2 from the germline V gene are MNHEY and SVGAGI. The CDR3 contains 10 residues. The CDR3 DNA reads TGTGCCACAGGGGCCGGGGAGCAGTACTTC. Translation gives CATGAGEQYF.

In this sample, this clone turned up once. CDR3 in amino acids: CASSLVGGPTYEQYF. The CDR3 coding sequence is TGTGCCAGCAGCTTGGTCGGGGGGCCCACCTACGAGCAGTACTTC. The chain is built from TRBV5-6 and TRBJ2-7, with D perhaps TRBD2 (7 bases). The CDR3 spans 15 residues. V was pared by 0 bases and J by 2 bases, with 12 bases between. Germline CDR1 and CDR2: SGHDT and YYEEEE.

The V and J genes are TRBV6-2 or TRBV6-3 and TRBJ2-2, with a tentative D call TRBD1 (5 bases). CDR3 length equals 16 residues. The germline gives CDR1 MNHEY, CDR2 SVGEGT. V was shortened by 0 bases and J by 0 bases, with 8 bases between the two germline ends. The CDR3 here is CASSYSGVTNTGELFF. The CDR3 coding sequence is TGTGCCAGCAGTTACTCAGGGGTTACGAACACCGGGGAGCTGTTTTTT.

This clone was observed a single time. The V gene is TRBV28, the J gene TRBJ2-7, with a tentative D call TRBD2 (6 bases). The CDR3 runs 15 residues. Trimming took 5 bases from V and 2 from J, leaving 16 bases between them. Germline lookup yields CDR1 MDHEN and CDR2 SYDVKM. The CDR3 region is CASSPPGTGAYEQYF. The DNA for the CDR3 is TGTGCCAGCAGTCCCCCCGGGACGGGGGCCTACGAGCAGTACTTC.

The J gene is TRBJ1-2, the V gene TRBV6-5, with D perhaps TRBD1 (5 bases). The V and J ends lost 10 bases and 3 bases respectively, with 9 bases between them. CDR3 length: 11 amino acids. Germline CDR1 reads MNHEY; CDR2 reads SVGAGI. CDR3 sequence (DNA): TGTGCCACGACAGACCACTATGGCTACACCTTC. Its translation is CATTDHYGYTF.

The gene calls are TRBV5-4 and TRBJ2-1; 9 positions agree with TRBD2. Trimming removed 4 bases from V and 6 bases from J; junction bases left unmatched: 8. The germline CDR1 and CDR2 sequences are SGHNT and YYREEE (reference sequence). The CDR3 has 15 residues. The CDR3 DNA is TGTGCCAGCAGCCCGGAAATAGCGGGGGCCAATGAGCAGTTCTTC. Translated: CASSPEIAGANEQFF.

The chain recombines TRBV19 with TRBJ2-1; 11 nucleotides align to TRBD2. After removal of 6 bases from V and 7 bases from J, the junction contained 8 bases not matched to a gene. This CDR3 has 15 residues. CDR1 and CDR2 (germline): LNHDA, SQIVND (reference sequence). The CDR3 is CASRGIGTSGNEQFF. The CDR3 nucleotides read TGTGCCAGTAGGGGCATTGGGACTAGCGGTAATGAGCAGTTCTTC. Variable domain in full (rest from reference TRBV19 and TRBJ2-1): DGGITQSPKYLFRKEGQNVTLSCEQNLNHDAMYWYRQDPGQGLRLIYYSQIVNDFQKGDIAEGYSVSREKKESFPLTVTSAQKNPTAFYLCASRGIGTSGNEQFFGPGTRLTVL.

On this clone itself: Other nucleotide sequences from this sample produce the same CDR3. The chain uses TRBV9 and TRBJ1-6; the match to TRBD1 covers 9 bases. The CDR3 sequence is 15 residues long. Germline CDR1 reads SGDLS; CDR2 reads YYNGEE. With V trimmed by 3 bases and J by 5 bases, 3 bases remained unmatched. CDR3 sequence: CASSAGQGNNSPLHF. CDR3 DNA: TGTGCCAGCAGCGCAGGACAGGGGAATAATTCACCCCTCCACTTT.

J is TRBJ1-1 and V is TRBV10-3; D is unresolved. Germline CDR1 is ENHRY and CDR2 is SYGVKD. The CDR3 loop spans 13 amino acids. Trimming took off 1 base at V and 8 bases at J, with 11 bases between the two ends. The CDR3 bases are TGTGCCATCAGTGAGTTTAGAAAGATCGAAGCTTTCTTT. Its protein is CAISEFRKIEAFF.

The chain employs TRBV15 and TRBJ1-2; D unclear. This CDR3 contains 14 residues. Deletions cut 1 base from V and 4 bases from J, with 10 bases between. CDR1 and CDR2 (germline): LNHNV, YYDKDF (reference sequence). The CDR3 here is CATSRGASGYGYTF. The CDR3 DNA reads TGTGCCACCAGCAGAGGTGCGTCGGGCTATGGCTACACCTTC.

This clone has more than one count but fewer than ten. The chain has TRBV5-1 and TRBJ2-3; no clear D gene. This CDR3 has 13 residues. Trimming removed 0 bases from V and 6 bases from J, with 8 bases in between. Germline values: CDR1 SGHRS, CDR2 YFSETQ. The CDR3 reads CASSLAEHDTQYF. CDR3 coding DNA: TGCGCCAGCAGCTTGGCCGAGCACGATACGCAGTATTTT. Full variable domain (remainder filled in from reference TRBV5-1 and TRBJ2-3): KAGVTQTPRYLIKTRGQQVTLSCSPISGHRSVSWYQQTPGQGLQFLFEYFSETQRNKGNFPGRFSGRQFSNSRSEMNVSTLELGDSALYLCASSLAEHDTQYFGPGTRLTVL.

The V and J genes are TRBV6-5 and TRBJ1-1, with a weak D call TRBD1 (6 bases). The CDR3 covers 14 residues. The V end lost 5 bases, the J end lost 0 bases, and 10 bases lay between the germline ends. Germline V CDR1 and CDR2: MNHEY, SVGAGI. CDR3 sequence: CASSRTVLNTEAFF. CDR3 bases: TGTGCCAGCAGTAGGACAGTGTTGAACACTGAAGCTTTCTTT.

V is TRBV5-4 and J is TRBJ1-1, with no clear D. Trimming cost V 0 bases and J 6 bases, with 3 bases left between them. CDR3 length: 11 residues. Germline V gene sequence: CDR1 SGHNT, CDR2 YYREEE (reference sequence). The CDR3 DNA reads TGTGCCAGCAGCTTGGCCGCTGAAGCTTTCTTT. This codes for CASSLAAEAFF.

The chain links TRBV7-2 to TRBJ2-3, with D possibly matching TRBD2 (6 bases). The CDR3 consists of 15 residues. Germline lookup yields CDR1 SGHTA and CDR2 FQGNSA. Trimming left V 0 bases short and J 2 bases short, with 9 bases between. CDR3 sequence: CASSLAGGYTDTQYF. The CDR3 DNA reads TGTGCCAGCAGCTTAGCGGGGGGATACACAGATACGCAGTATTTT.

This chain links TRBV6-5 with TRBJ1-6; D unresolved. V lost 7 bases, J lost 8 bases, and 12 bases lay in between. The CDR3 consists of 13 residues. The germline gives CDR1 MNHEY, CDR2 SVGAGI. DNA for the CDR3: TGTGCCAGCACCGAGGCTGGGTATTCACCCCTCCACTTT. As protein: CASTEAGYSPLHF.

J is TRBJ2-2 and V is TRBV9; D not resolved. V was shortened by 0 bases and J by 0 bases, with 9 bases between the two germline ends. Per the germline V gene, CDR1 is SGDLS and CDR2 is YYNGEE. The CDR3 loop spans 16 amino acids. The CDR3 bases are TGTGCCAGCAGCGTAGGGCAGGCCGCGAACACCGGGGAGCTGTTTTTT. Translated: CASSVGQAANTGELFF.

In DNA form, the CDR3 reads TGTGCCAGCAGCTTACCTCCAGCGGGGGGTGTTCAAGAGACCCAGTACTTC. Translated, it gives CASSLPPAGGVQETQYF. The rearrangement joins TRBV5-4 to TRBJ2-5, with 9 bases aligning to TRBD2. Germline CDR1 and CDR2: SGHNT and YYREEE (reference sequence). V lost 2 bases and J lost 2; bases outside the gene matches: 10. CDR3 length equals 17 residues.

The chain combines TRBV10-3 with TRBJ1-6, with 8 bases fitting TRBD1. V lost 10 bases to trimming and J lost 9 bases; unmatched junction nucleotides: 11. Germline CDR1 ENHRY, CDR2 SYGVKD. The CDR3 is 14 residues long. The CDR3 loop reads CATMDRANGSPLHF. The CDR3 coding sequence is TGTGCCACTATGGACAGGGCAAACGGTTCACCCCTCCACTTT.

The rearrangement joins TRBV18 to TRBJ1-2; 9 positions match TRBD1. J was trimmed by 6 bases and V by 2 bases; bases with no gene match: 10. The germline CDR1 and CDR2 sequences are KGHSH and LQKENI. This CDR3 has 16 amino acids. The DNA for the CDR3 is TGTGCCAGCTCACCATTTCAGGGACAGGGAGTAGATGGCTACACCTTC. Its protein is CASSPFQGQGVDGYTF. Full variable domain (rest looked up from reference TRBV18 and TRBJ1-2): NAGVMQNPRHLVRRRGQEARLRCSPMKGHSHVYWYRQLPEEGLKFMVYLQKENIIDESGMPKERFSAEFPKEGPSILRIQQVVRGDSAAYFCASSPFQGQGVDGYTFGSGTRLTVV.

The chain uses TRBV5-1 and TRBJ1-2, with 11 bases lining up with TRBD1. Looked up from germline, CDR1 is SGHRS and CDR2 is YFSETQ. This CDR3 is 15 amino acids long. The ends lost 4 bases at V and 4 bases at J; junction bases unmatched: 6. CDR3 in DNA: TGCGCCAGCAGCCCCGGACAGGGGGCCGGCTATGGCTACACCTTC. Its protein is CASSPGQGAGYGYTF.

This chain uses TRBV28 with TRBJ2-7; 10 bases are a match to TRBD1. The length of the CDR3 is 15 residues. V lost 3 bases to trimming and J lost 4 bases; unmatched junction nucleotides: 6. Per the germline V gene, CDR1 is MDHEN and CDR2 is SYDVKM. The CDR3 DNA follows: TGTGCCAGCAGTTTGCCGACAGGGGGCGCTTACGAGCAGTACTTC. It translates to CASSLPTGGAYEQYF.

The J gene is TRBJ2-1, the V gene TRBV29-1; 8 bases agree with TRBD2. The CDR3 has 13 amino acids. V lost 7 bases and J lost 10; bases outside the gene matches: 12. Germline CDR1 reads SQVTM; CDR2 reads ANQGSEA. CDR3 coding DNA: TGCAGCGCCCGGCGGGGGGCCTCGCGCGAGCAGTTCTTC. It codes for CSARRGASREQFF.

This chain links TRBV29-1 with TRBJ2-5; 9 bases are a match to TRBD2. Looked up from germline, CDR1 is SQVTM and CDR2 is ANQGSEA. With 0 bases clipped from V and 1 base from J, the junction kept 3 bases outside the gene matches. The CDR3 covers 15 residues. CDR3 bases: TGCAGCGTTGAAGACCGCGGGGGGGCCCAAGAGACCCAGTACTTC. As protein: CSVEDRGGAQETQYF.